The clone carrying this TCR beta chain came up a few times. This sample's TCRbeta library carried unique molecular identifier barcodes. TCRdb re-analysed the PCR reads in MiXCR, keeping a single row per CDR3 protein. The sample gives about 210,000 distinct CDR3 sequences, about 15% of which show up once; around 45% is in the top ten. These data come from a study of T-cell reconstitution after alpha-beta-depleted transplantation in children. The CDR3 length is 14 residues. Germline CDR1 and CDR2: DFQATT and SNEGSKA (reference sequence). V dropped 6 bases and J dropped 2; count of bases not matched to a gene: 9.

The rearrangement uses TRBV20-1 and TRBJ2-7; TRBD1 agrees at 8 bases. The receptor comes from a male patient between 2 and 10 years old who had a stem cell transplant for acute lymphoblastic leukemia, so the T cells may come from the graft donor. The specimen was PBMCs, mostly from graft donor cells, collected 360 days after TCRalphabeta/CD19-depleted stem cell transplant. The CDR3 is CSATGQGPPYEQYF. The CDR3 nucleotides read TGCAGTGCGACCGGACAGGGTCCTCCCTACGAGCAGTACTTC.